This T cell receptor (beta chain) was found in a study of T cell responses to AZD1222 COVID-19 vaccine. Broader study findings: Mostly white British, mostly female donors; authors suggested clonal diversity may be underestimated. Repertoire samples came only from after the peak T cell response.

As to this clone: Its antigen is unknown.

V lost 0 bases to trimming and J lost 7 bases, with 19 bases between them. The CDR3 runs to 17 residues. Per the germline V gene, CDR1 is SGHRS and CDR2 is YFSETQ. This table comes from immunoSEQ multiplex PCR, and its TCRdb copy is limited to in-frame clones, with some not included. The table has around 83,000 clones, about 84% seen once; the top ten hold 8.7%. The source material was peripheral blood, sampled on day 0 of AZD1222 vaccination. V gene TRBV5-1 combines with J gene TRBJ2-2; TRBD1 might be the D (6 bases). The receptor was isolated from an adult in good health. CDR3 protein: CASSLVVGPGADGELFF. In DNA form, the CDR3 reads TGCGCCAGCAGCTTGGTAGTTGGTCCAGGGGCGGACGGGGAGCTGTTTTTT.